The 7 T cell receptor beta chains reported below all come from one sample, sequenced in a study of regulatory T cells in long-lasting Graves disease. Construction of the TCR beta libraries employed iRepertoire HTBI primers in conjunction with Arm-PCR of CDR3 regions. MiXCR, run by TCRdb on the multiplex PCR reads, gives a single entry per CDR3 protein. The sample includes 300,000 to 500,000 distinct CDR3 sequences, around 20% of them seen just once. Time point defined: persistent/refractory GD, antithyroid drugs over 5 years with positive TRAb. The authors made the TCR library using RNA they extracted from PBMCs. The sequencing here drew on peripheral blood mononuclear cells (PBMCs), taken when the disease was refractory, from a patient treated with antithyroid drugs. These TCRs come from a female donor with Graves disease.

This clonotype was seen only once. The chain employs TRBV18 and TRBJ1-2; 9 positions match TRBD1. The J segment lost 0 bases and the V segment lost 2 bases, leaving 4 bases of the junction unmatched. This CDR3 region has 16 residues. CDR1 KGHSH and CDR2 LQKENI come from the germline V gene. CDR3 sequence (DNA): TGTGCCAGCTCACCAGCTACAGGGGGCTCTAACTATGGCTACACCTTC. Protein product: CASSPATGGSNYGYTF.

This clonotype has just a few counts. This chain connects TRBV9 to TRBJ2-7; the match to TRBD2 covers 7 bases. The CDR3 runs 15 residues. The V and J ends lost 4 bases and 2 bases, in that order; junction bases with no gene match: 9. Germline assignment: CDR1 SGDLS and CDR2 YYNGEE. The CDR3 sequence is CASSPGEGGPYEQYF. The CDR3 DNA sequence: TGTGCCAGCAGCCCCGGGGAGGGAGGTCCCTACGAGCAGTACTTC.

Here the CDR3 reads CASSRDFRGEKLFF. As DNA, the CDR3 is TGTGCCAGCAGCCGGGACTTTAGAGGGGAAAAACTGTTTTTT. The gene calls are TRBV7-8 and TRBJ1-4; TRBD1 might be the D (5 bases). V was pared by 5 bases and J by 8 bases, with 15 bases between. The CDR3 consists of 14 residues. Germline CDR1 and CDR2: SGHVS and FQNEAQ.

This clonotype was seen many times. V and J are TRBV28 and TRBJ2-5; 7 nucleotides line up with TRBD2. The length of the CDR3 is 12 residues. Germline V lookup: CDR1 MDHEN, CDR2 SYDVKM. The ends lost 8 bases at V and 3 bases at J; junction bases unmatched: 3. CDR3: CASAGTKETQYF. CDR3 nucleotides: TGTGCCAGCGCCGGGACTAAAGAGACCCAGTACTTC. The whole variable domain, remainder taken from reference TRBV28 and TRBJ2-5, is DVKVTQSSRYLVKRTGEKVFLECVQDMDHENMFWYRQDPGLGLRLIYFSYDVKMKEKGDIPEGYSVSREKKERFSLILESASTNQTSMYLCASAGTKETQYFGPGTRLLVL.

V gene TRBV6-9 combines with J gene TRBJ1-2; D is possibly TRBD1 (6 bases). This CDR3 region has 14 residues. Trimming removed 4 bases from V and 2 bases from J, with 11 bases in between. CDR1 and CDR2 (germline): MNHGY, SVAAGI. The CDR3 reads CASSLGTPNYGYTF. In nucleotides, the CDR3 is TGTGCCAGCAGTTTAGGGACACCAAACTATGGCTACACCTTC.

This clonotype has a handful of counts. The chain carries TRBV7-3 and TRBJ1-1; 9 bases are shared with TRBD1. The CDR3 runs 13 residues. Germline V gene sequence: CDR1 SGHTA, CDR2 FQGTGA. V shed 5 bases, J shed 10 bases, and the junction held 8 bases outside the gene matches. The CDR3 DNA reads as TGTGCCAGCAGCGTACTGACAGGGGGGCCAGCTTTCTTT. Translation: CASSVLTGGPAFF.

This clonotype was recorded a few times. The chain links TRBV5-6 to TRBJ1-1, with 7 positions matching TRBD1. V was clipped by 3 bases and J by 10 bases; unmatched bases: 9. The CDR3 length is 13 residues. Looked up from germline, CDR1 is SGHDT and CDR2 is YYEEEE. In DNA form, the CDR3 reads TGTGCCAGCAGCTACCGGGTGTCAGGGGGAGCTTTCTTT. Translation gives CASSYRVSGGAFF.